These 8 T cell receptor beta chains came from one sample sequenced in a study of T-cell reconstitution after alpha-beta-depleted transplantation in children. The authors prepared the TCRbeta library with unique molecular identifiers. One entry per CDR3 protein, called by TCRdb with MiXCR from the PCR reads. The sample shows 500,000 or so distinct CDR3 sequences, approximately 30% of them seen only once. The starting material was PBMCs from the stem cell graft donor, obtained from the stem cell graft. These receptors came from a human donor who donated a stem cell graft to a child with aplastic anemia.

The J gene is TRBJ2-5, the V gene TRBV5-1, with D uncertain. V was pared by 4 bases and J by 5 bases, with 12 bases between. This CDR3 comprises 13 residues. The germline V gene encodes CDR1 SGHRS and CDR2 YFSETQ. The CDR3 region is CASSPAVVETQYF. DNA of the CDR3: TGCGCCAGCAGCCCGGCGGTGGTCGAGACCCAGTACTTC.

In this sample, this clonotype turned up a few times. This chain uses TRBV7-2 with TRBJ2-2, with D tentatively TRBD2 (6 bases). Germline-derived CDR1 and CDR2 are SGHTA and FQGNSA. The CDR3 contains 15 residues. Trimming removed 2 bases at V and 4 bases at J, with 11 bases between. The CDR3 protein is CASSLTGVGTGELFF. CDR3 DNA sequence: TGTGCCAGCAGCTTAACGGGAGTCGGCACCGGGGAGCTGTTTTTT.

This clonotype was seen only a few times. The V gene is TRBV29-1, the J gene TRBJ2-5; D is possibly TRBD1 (5 bases). The CDR3 length is 13 residues. CDR1 SQVTM and CDR2 ANQGSEA come from the germline V gene. Trimming took 2 bases from V and 4 from J, leaving 11 bases between them. CDR3 DNA: TGCAGCGTTGAACAGGGTGGTGGAGAGACCCAGTACTTC. Its translation: CSVEQGGGETQYF.

The genes are TRBV7-2 and TRBJ1-5, with D maybe TRBD1 (6 bases). Germline lookup yields CDR1 SGHTA and CDR2 FQGNSA. The CDR3 is made up of 15 amino acids. V lost 5 bases, J lost 6 bases, and 17 bases lay in between. The CDR3 loop reads CASSLQAGATQPQHF. The CDR3 DNA follows: TGTGCCAGCAGCCTTCAGGCAGGGGCGACTCAGCCCCAGCATTTT.

The V and J genes are TRBV29-1 and TRBJ1-1; D uncertain. V lost 3 bases, J lost 4 bases, and 18 bases lay in between. The CDR3 contains 15 residues. Germline loops: CDR1 SQVTM, CDR2 ANQGSEA. DNA for the CDR3: TGCAGCGTTGAGAAGGTGGACCTCCCGTCCACTGAAGCTTTCTTT. Residues: CSVEKVDLPSTEAFF.

This clonotype has only a few counts. The chain combines TRBV7-2 with TRBJ1-2; maybe TRBD1 (5 bases). There are 15 residues in the CDR3. Germline assignment: CDR1 SGHTA and CDR2 FQGNSA. Deletions cut 5 bases from V and 5 bases from J, with 18 bases between. CDR3 bases: TGTGCCAGCAGCCTCAGGGTTGCTGCTACATATGGCTACACCTTC. Encoded protein: CASSLRVAATYGYTF.

In this sample, this clonotype turned up a few times. The J gene is TRBJ1-1, the V gene TRBV4-3; tentatively, D is TRBD1 (5 bases). Germline V gene sequence: CDR1 LGHNA, CDR2 YSLEER. The CDR3 is 16 amino acids. V lost 3 bases to trimming and J lost 1 base, with 15 bases between them. CDR3 DNA: TGCGCCAGCAGCCAGTCGGTCGGGGGGACGAACACTGAAGCTTTCTTT. This encodes CASSQSVGGTNTEAFF.

This clonotype was seen a few times. The chain has TRBV7-6 and TRBJ1-6; TRBD1 aligns across 7 bases. Germline V CDR1 and CDR2: SGHVS, FNYEAQ. V gave up 5 bases and J gave up 7 bases; unmatched junction bases: 8. The CDR3 totals 15 residues. CDR3 sequence: CASSPGDSLNSPLHF. DNA for the CDR3: TGTGCCAGCAGCCCGGGGGACAGCTTAAATTCACCCCTCCACTTT.